The 4 T cell receptor beta chains presented below share a single source sample, sequenced in a study of T cells in Graves' hyperthyroidism and ophthalmopathy. Amplified regions were TCR beta CDR3 sequences from RNA transcripts. HTBI primers drove first-round RT-PCR of the TCR CDR3. TCRdb reprocessed the multiplex PCR reads with MiXCR, giving one entry per CDR3 protein. The sample contains about 420,000 distinct CDR3 sequences, approximately 15% of which appear only once. Sequences were obtained from blood. These receptors all stem from a woman between 18 and 29 years old with Graves' hyperthyroidism.

At least ten counts were recorded for this clonotype. V usage is TRBV11-2 and J usage is TRBJ1-1; 10 bases align to TRBD1. J was trimmed by 10 bases and V by 5 bases; bases with no gene match: 10. This CDR3 is built from 14 residues. The V gene's germline CDR1 is SGHAT and CDR2 FQNNGV. The CDR3: CASSPRQGADIAFF. The DNA for the CDR3 is TGTGCCAGCAGCCCAAGACAGGGGGCAGATATAGCTTTCTTT.

This clonotype occurred many times. V is TRBV5-5 and J is TRBJ1-4, with a tentative D call TRBD1 (6 bases). Germline V CDR1 and CDR2: SGHKS, YYEKEE (reference sequence). V lost 4 bases, J lost 0 bases, and 13 bases lay in between. This CDR3 has 16 amino acids. The CDR3 is CASSRARGATNEKLFF. In DNA form, the CDR3 reads TGTGCCAGCAGCCGAGCCAGGGGTGCAACTAATGAAAAACTGTTTTTT.

This clonotype was detected many times. The chain employs TRBV2 and TRBJ2-1, with D perhaps matching TRBD2 (5 bases). Germline V CDR1 and CDR2: SNHLY, FYNNEI. V lost 8 bases, J lost 3 bases, and 11 bases lay in between. CDR3 length equals 13 residues. CDR3 in DNA: TGTGCCAGCTTAAGCGACTACTACAATGAGCAGTTCTTC. Translated, it gives CASLSDYYNEQFF. The whole variable domain, remainder taken from reference TRBV2 and TRBJ2-1, is EPEVTQTPSHQVTQMGQEVILRCVPISNHLYFYWYRQILGQKVEFLVSFYNNEISEKSEIFDDQFSVERPDGSNFTLKIRSTKLEDSAMYFCASLSDYYNEQFFGPGTRLTVL.

This clonotype appeared a few times. V and J are TRBV20-1 and TRBJ2-7; perhaps D is TRBD1 or TRBD2 (7 bases each). The V gene lost 1 base and the J gene lost 2 bases, with 18 bases spanning the gap. There are 16 residues in the CDR3. Germline values: CDR1 DFQATT, CDR2 SNEGSKA (reference sequence). This CDR3 reads CSARGVGGGRAYEQYF. The CDR3 nucleotides are TGCAGTGCTAGAGGAGTGGGAGGGGGCCGAGCCTACGAGCAGTACTTC.